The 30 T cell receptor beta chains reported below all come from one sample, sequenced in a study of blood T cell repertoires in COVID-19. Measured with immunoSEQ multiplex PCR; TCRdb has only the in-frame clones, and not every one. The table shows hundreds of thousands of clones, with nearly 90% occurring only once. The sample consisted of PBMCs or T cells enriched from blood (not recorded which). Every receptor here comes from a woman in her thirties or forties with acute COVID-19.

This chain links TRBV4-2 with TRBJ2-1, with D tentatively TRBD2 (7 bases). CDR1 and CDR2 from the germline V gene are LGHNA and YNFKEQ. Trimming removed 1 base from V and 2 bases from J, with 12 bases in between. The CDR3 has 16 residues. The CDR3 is CASSQVEGGPYNEQFF. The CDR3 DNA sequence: TGTGCCAGCAGCCAAGTTGAGGGGGGGCCCTACAATGAGCAGTTCTTC.

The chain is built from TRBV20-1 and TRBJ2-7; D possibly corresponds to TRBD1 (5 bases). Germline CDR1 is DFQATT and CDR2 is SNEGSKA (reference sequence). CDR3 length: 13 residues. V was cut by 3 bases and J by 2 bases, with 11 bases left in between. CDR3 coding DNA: TGCAGTGCTAGTAGACAGCAAGCCTACGAGCAGTACTTC. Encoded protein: CSASRQQAYEQYF.

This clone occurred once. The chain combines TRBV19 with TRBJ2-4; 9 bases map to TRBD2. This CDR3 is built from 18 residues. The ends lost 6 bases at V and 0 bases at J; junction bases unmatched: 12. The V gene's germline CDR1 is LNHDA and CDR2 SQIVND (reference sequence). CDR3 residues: CASRVTGTSSIAKNIQYF. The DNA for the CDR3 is TGTGCCAGTAGGGTTACCGGGACTAGCAGTATAGCCAAAAACATTCAGTACTTC.

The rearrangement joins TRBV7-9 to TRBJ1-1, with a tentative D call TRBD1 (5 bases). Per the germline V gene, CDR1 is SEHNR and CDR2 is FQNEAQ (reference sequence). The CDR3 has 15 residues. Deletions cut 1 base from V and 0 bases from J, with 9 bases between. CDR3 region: CASSLGGGMNTEAFF. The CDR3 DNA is TGTGCCAGCAGCTTAGGGGGCGGAATGAACACTGAAGCTTTCTTT. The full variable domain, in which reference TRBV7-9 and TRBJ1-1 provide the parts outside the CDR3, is DTGVSQNPRHKITKRGQNVTFRCDPISEHNRLYWYRQTLGQGPEFLTYFQNEAQLEKSRLLSDRFSAERPKGSFSTLEIQRTEQGDSAMYLCASSLGGGMNTEAFFGQGTRLTVV.

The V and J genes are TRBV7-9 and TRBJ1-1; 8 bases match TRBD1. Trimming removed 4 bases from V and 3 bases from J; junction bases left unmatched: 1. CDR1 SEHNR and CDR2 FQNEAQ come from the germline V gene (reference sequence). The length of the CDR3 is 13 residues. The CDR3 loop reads CASSSDRDTEAFF. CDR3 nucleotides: TGTGCCAGCAGCTCGGACAGGGACACTGAAGCTTTCTTT.

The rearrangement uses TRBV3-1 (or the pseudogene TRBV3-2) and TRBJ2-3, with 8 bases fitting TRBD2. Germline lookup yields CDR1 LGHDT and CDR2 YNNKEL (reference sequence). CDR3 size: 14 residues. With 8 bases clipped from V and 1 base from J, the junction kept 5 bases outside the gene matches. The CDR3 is CASGLGGGTDTQYF. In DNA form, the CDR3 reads TGTGCCAGCGGTCTCGGGGGGGGCACAGATACGCAGTATTTT.

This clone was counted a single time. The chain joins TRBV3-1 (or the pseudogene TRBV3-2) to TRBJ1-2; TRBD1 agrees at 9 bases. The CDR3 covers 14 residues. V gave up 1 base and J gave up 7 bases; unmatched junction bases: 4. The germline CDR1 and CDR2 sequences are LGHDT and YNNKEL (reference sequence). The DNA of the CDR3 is TGTGCCAGCAGCCAAGTGACAGGGGGTTTTGGCTACACCTTC. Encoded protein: CASSQVTGGFGYTF.

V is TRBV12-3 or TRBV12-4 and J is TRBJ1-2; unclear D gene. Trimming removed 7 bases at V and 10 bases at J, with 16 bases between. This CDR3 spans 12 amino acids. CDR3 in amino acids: CASTARLSDYTF. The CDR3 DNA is TGTGCCAGCACGGCCAGACTATCGGACTACACCTTC.

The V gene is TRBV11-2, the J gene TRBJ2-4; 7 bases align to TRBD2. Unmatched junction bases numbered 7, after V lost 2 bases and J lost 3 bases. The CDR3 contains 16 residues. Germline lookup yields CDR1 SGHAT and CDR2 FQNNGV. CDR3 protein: CASSLNWGGNKNIQYF. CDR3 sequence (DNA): TGTGCCAGCAGCTTAAACTGGGGGGGGAACAAAAACATTCAGTACTTC.

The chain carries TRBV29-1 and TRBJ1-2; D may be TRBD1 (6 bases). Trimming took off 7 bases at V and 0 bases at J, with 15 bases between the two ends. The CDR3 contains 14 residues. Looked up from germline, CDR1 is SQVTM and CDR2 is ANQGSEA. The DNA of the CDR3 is TGCAGCGCACGGACAGCACAGTCTAACTATGGCTACACCTTC. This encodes CSARTAQSNYGYTF.

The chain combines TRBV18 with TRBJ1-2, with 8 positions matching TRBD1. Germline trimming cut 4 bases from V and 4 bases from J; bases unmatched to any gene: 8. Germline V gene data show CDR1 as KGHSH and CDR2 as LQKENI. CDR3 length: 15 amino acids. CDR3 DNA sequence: TGTGCCAGCTCACGCGAGGACAGGGATCCCTATGGCTACACCTTC. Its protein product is CASSREDRDPYGYTF.

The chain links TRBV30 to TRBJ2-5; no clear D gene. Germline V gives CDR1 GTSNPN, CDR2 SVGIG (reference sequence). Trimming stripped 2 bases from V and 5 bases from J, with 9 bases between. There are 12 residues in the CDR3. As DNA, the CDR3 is TGTGCCTGGAGTTTTCTCGGGGAGACCCAGTACTTC. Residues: CAWSFLGETQYF. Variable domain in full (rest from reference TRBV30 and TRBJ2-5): SQTIHQWPATLVQPVGSPLSLECTVEGTSNPNLYWYRQAAGRGLQLLFYSVGIGQISSEVPQNLSASRPQDRQFILSSKKLLLSDSGFYLCAWSFLGETQYFGPGTRLLVL.

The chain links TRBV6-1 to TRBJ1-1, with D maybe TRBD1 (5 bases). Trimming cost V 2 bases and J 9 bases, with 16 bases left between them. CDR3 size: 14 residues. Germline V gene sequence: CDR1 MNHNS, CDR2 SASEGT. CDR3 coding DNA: TGTGCCAGCAGTGAACTACAGGCAATACGAAAAGCTTTCTTT. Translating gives CASSELQAIRKAFF.

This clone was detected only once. DNA for the CDR3: TGCAGTGCCATAGGGGGAAATGGCTACACCTTC. Residues: CSAIGGNGYTF. V usage is TRBV20-1 and J usage is TRBJ1-2, with a weak D call TRBD1 (6 bases). V lost 6 bases to trimming and J lost 6 bases, with 11 bases between them. This CDR3 spans 11 amino acids. CDR1 is DFQATT and CDR2 is SNEGSKA in the germline V gene (reference sequence).

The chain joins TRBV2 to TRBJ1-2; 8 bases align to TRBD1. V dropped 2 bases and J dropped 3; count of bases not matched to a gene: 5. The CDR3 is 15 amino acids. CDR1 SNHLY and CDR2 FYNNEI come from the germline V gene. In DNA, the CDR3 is TGTGCCAGCAGTGAAACCACGGGACAGGACTATGGCTACACCTTC. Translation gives CASSETTGQDYGYTF.

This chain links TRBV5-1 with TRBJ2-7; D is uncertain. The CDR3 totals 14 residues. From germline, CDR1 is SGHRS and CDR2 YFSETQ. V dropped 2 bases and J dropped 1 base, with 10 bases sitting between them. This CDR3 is CASSLDTASYEQYF. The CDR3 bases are TGCGCCAGCAGCTTAGACACTGCTTCCTACGAGCAGTACTTC.

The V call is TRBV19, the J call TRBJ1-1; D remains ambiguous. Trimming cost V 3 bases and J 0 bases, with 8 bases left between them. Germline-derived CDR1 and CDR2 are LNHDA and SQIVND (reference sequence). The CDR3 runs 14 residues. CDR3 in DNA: TGTGCCAGTAGTATGTCACAGTTGAACACTGAAGCTTTCTTT. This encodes CASSMSQLNTEAFF.

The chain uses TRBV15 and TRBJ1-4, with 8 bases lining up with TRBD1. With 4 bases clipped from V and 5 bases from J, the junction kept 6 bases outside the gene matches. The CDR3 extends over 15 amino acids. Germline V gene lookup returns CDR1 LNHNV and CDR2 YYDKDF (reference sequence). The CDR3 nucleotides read TGTGCCACCAGCACCCGACAGGGGCGCAATGAAAAACTGTTTTTT. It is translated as CATSTRQGRNEKLFF.

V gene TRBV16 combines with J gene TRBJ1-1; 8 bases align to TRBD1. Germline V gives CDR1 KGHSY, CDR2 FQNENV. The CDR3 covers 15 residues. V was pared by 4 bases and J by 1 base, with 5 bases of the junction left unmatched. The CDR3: CASSLSGQGNTEAFF. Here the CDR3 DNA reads TGTGCCAGCAGCCTATCTGGACAGGGGAACACTGAAGCTTTCTTT.

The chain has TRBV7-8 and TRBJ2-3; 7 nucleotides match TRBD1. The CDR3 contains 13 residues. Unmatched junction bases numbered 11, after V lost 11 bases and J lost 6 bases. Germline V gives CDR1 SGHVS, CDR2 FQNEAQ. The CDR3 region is CAGSKGAGDTQYF. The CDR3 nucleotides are TGTGCCGGAAGCAAGGGGGCAGGGGATACGCAGTATTTT.

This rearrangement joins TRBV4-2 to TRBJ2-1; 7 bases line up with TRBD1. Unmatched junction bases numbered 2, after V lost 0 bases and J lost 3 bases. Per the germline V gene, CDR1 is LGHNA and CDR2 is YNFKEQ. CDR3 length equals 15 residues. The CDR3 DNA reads TGTGCCAGCAGCCAAGATTGGGACAGCTACAATGAGCAGTTCTTC. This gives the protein CASSQDWDSYNEQFF.

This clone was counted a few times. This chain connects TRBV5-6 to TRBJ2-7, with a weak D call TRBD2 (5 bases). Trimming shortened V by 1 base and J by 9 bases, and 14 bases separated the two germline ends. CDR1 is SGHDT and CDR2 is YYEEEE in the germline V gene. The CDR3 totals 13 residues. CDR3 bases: TGTGCCAGCAGCTTGCGGGGTTTGGTCGGGCAGTACTTC. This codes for CASSLRGLVGQYF.

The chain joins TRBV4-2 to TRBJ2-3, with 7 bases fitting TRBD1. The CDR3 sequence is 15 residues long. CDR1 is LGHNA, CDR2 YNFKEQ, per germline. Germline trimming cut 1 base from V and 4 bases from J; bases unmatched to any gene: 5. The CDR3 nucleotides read TGTGCCAGCAGCCAAGTGGCAGGGACAGCAGATACGCAGTATTTT. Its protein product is CASSQVAGTADTQYF.

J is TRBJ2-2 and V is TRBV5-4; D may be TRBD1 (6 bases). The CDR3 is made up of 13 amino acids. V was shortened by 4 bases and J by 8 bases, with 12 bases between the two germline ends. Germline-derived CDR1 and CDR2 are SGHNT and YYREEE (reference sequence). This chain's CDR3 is CASSGGQFGELFF. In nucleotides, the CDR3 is TGTGCCAGCAGCGGCGGACAGTTTGGGGAGCTGTTTTTT.

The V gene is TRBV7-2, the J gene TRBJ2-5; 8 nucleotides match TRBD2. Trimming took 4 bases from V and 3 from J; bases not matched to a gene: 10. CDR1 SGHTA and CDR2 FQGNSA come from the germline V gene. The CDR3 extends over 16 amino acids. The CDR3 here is CASSYIGTSMEETQYF. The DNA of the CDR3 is TGTGCCAGCAGCTACATCGGGACTAGTATGGAAGAGACCCAGTACTTC.

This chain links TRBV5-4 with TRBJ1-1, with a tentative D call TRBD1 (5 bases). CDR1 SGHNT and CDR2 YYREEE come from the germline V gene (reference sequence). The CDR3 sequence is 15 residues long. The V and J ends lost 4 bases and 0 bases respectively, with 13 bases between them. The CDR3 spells CASSPPGGVNTEAFF. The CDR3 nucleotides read TGTGCCAGCAGCCCCCCCGGAGGGGTGAACACTGAAGCTTTCTTT.

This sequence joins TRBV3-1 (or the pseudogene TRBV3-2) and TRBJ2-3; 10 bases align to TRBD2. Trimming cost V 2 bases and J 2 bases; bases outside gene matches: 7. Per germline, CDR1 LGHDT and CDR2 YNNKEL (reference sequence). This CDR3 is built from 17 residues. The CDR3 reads CASSQSSGGPPTDTQYF. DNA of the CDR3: TGTGCCAGCAGCCAAAGTAGCGGGGGGCCTCCCACAGATACGCAGTATTTT.

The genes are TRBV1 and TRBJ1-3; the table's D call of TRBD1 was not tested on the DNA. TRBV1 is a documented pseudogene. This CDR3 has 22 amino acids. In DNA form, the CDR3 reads TGCACCAGCAGCCTCCAACTGTCGGGCCGGAAACGACAGGGAGAATCTGGAAACACCATATATTTT. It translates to CTSSLQLSGRKRQGESGNTIYF.

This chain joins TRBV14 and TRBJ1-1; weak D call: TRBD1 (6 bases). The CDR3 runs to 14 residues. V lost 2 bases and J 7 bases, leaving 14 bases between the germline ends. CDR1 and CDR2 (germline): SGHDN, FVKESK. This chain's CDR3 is CASSQTGIRNEAFF. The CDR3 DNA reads TGTGCCAGCAGCCAAACAGGGATCCGTAATGAAGCTTTCTTT.

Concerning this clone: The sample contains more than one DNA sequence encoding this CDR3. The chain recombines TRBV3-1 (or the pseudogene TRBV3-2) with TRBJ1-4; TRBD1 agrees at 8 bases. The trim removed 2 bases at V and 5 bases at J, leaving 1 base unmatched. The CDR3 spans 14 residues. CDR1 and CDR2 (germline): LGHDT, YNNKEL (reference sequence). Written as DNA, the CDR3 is TGTGCCAGCAGCCAACGACAGGGGAATGAAAAACTGTTTTTT. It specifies CASSQRQGNEKLFF.